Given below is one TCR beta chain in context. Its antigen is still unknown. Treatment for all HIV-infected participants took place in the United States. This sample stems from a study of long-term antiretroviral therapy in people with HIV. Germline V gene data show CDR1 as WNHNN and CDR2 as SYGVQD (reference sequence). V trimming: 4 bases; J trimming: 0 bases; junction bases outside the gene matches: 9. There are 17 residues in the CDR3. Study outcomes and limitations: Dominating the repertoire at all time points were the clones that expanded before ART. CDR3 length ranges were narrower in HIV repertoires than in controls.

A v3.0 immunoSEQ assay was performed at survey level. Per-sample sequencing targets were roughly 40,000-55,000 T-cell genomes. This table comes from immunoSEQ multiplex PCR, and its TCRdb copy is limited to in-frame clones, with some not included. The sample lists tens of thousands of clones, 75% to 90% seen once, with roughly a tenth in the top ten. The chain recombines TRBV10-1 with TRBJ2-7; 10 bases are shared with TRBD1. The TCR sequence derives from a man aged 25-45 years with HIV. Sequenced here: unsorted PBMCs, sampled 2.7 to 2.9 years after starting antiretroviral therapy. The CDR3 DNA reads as TGCGCCAGCAGTGGCTCTACTGGGACAGGGGCCTCCTACGAGCAGTACTTC. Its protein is CASSGSTGTGASYEQYF.